Sequencing of this TCR beta chain was carried out in a study of cytomegalovirus exposure and HLA in healthy donors. Findings of the study overall: Later on, analysis showed that most CMV-associated TCR beta chains appeared to be HLA-restricted.

For this clone: Antigen unknown.

V lost 4 bases, J lost 1 base, and 5 bases stayed unmatched. The germline V gene has CDR1 MGHRA and CDR2 YSYEKL. The length of the CDR3 is 16 residues. A multiplex PCR was run with 60 Vbeta primers and 13 Jbeta primers. Clones were sequenced by immunoSEQ multiplex PCR, and TCRdb holds only the in-frame ones, with some missing. Of 100,000 to 150,000 clones listed, 70% to 85% were seen once; the top ten hold 2% to 3%. The chain employs TRBV4-1 and TRBJ1-3, with TRBD1 matching over 9 bases. The clonotype originates from a man aged 45-60 years in good health and CMV-seronegative. Sequencing was done on a sample of PBMCs. The CDR3 DNA reads as TGCGCCAGCAGCCGGGAGGACAGGGGTTCTGGAAACACCATATATTTT. It is translated as CASSREDRGSGNTIYF.